This TCR beta chain was captured in a study of T cell responses to AZD1222 COVID-19 vaccine. Overall study findings and caveats: Donors were mostly white British, more females; clonal diversity possibly underestimated. With dominance at 160-218 and 743-854, vaccine-associated CD4 TCRs spanned spike.

In the case of this clone: Its antigen is still unknown.

With V trimmed by 3 bases and J by 2 bases, 15 bases remained unmatched. The CDR3 runs to 19 residues. From germline, CDR1 is LNHDA and CDR2 SQIVND (reference sequence). Assay: immunoSEQ multiplex PCR; the TCRdb copy retains only in-frame clones and omits some. The table records 110,000 to 150,000 clones, 85% to 95% of them present only once. The sample in question was peripheral blood, obtained on day 0 of MenACWY control vaccination. The origin of this receptor is an adult in good health. The J gene is TRBJ1-3, the V gene TRBV19; 8 nucleotides agree with TRBD1. The CDR3 is CASSIWPPMDRAAGNTIYF. CDR3 nucleotides: TGTGCCAGTAGTATTTGGCCGCCAATGGACAGGGCAGCTGGAAACACCATATATTTT.